The 2 T cell receptor beta chains below all came from one sample that was sequenced in a study of T cell responses to AZD1222 COVID-19 vaccine. Data came from immunoSEQ multiplex PCR; TCRdb stores just in-frame clones and leaves some out. Here the sample spans about 200,000 clones, 88% being singletons. The starting material was peripheral blood, obtained on day 0 of AZD1222 vaccination. The source of these receptors is an adult in good health.

The rearrangement joins TRBV5-1 to TRBJ2-7, with D possibly being TRBD1 (5 bases). In germline, CDR1 is SGHRS, CDR2 YFSETQ. The CDR3 is 13 residues long. Between the trimmed V and J ends, which lost 4 bases and 3 bases, there was a span of 11 bases. The CDR3 DNA is TGCGCCAGCAGCCCACAGACAGACTACGAGCAGTACTTC. Translation: CASSPQTDYEQYF.

This chain uses TRBV7-3 with TRBJ1-1; no clear D. The germline V and J ends were trimmed by 3 bases and 3 bases, with 17 bases remaining between them. The length of the CDR3 is 16 residues. Germline CDR1 SGHTA, CDR2 FQGTGA. CDR3 in amino acids: CASSFRSVRLDTEAFF. Written as DNA, the CDR3 is TGTGCCAGCAGCTTCAGGTCCGTGAGATTGGACACTGAAGCTTTCTTT.